Here is one TCR beta chain with its context. The antigen is undetermined. With 3 bases removed from V and 3 bases from J, the gap between germline ends came to 11 bases. Germline lookup yields CDR1 SGHTA and CDR2 FQGNSA. This CDR3 is 15 amino acids long. The sample originates from a study of T cell responses to AZD1222 COVID-19 vaccine. Study-wide results and limits: CD4 TCRs covered the whole spike, strongest at regions 160-218 and 743-854. Just five or six AZD1222 recipients were seropositive at baseline. It should be noted that donors were predominantly white British and more often female, and clonal diversity was possibly underestimated.

Profiling relied on immunoSEQ multiplex PCR, and the TCRdb table lists in-frame clones only, not all of them. The table shows approximately 140,000 clones, with about 89% occurring only once. This clonotype was obtained from an adult in good health. The chain links TRBV7-2 to TRBJ1-4, with no clear D. This specimen was peripheral blood, taken on day 0 of MenACWY control vaccination. The CDR3 sequence: CASSFRHSANEKLFF. The CDR3 nucleotides read TGTGCCAGCAGCTTTCGGCATTCGGCTAATGAAAAACTGTTTTTT.